Following are 9 T cell receptor beta chains from one sample sequenced in a study of T cell responses to AZD1222 COVID-19 vaccine. Method: immunoSEQ multiplex PCR; TCRdb's copy keeps in-frame clones and lacks some. Of about 80,000 clones listed, roughly 85% are singletons. The sequenced sample was peripheral blood, obtained 28 days after the second AZD1222 dose. Receptor source: an adult who received the AZD1222 COVID-19 vaccine.

This chain uses TRBV7-8 with TRBJ2-3; D unresolved. The CDR3 spans 11 residues. V gave up 6 bases and J gave up 5 bases, with 6 bases separating them. Germline CDR1 reads SGHVS; CDR2 reads FQNEAQ. The CDR3 DNA reads TGTGCCAGCAGGTACCTAGATACGCAGTATTTT. Translating it yields CASRYLDTQYF.

The rearrangement links TRBV28 to TRBJ1-2; the D is unclear. The CDR3 totals 15 residues. Looked up from germline, CDR1 is MDHEN and CDR2 is SYDVKM. Trimming stripped 5 bases from V and 5 bases from J, with 18 bases between. The CDR3 loop is CASSLSTGSKYGYTF. The CDR3 nucleotides read TGTGCCAGCAGTCTCAGCACCGGCAGCAAGTATGGCTACACCTTC.

The CDR3 loop reads CASSPRGTYEQYF. The CDR3 DNA follows: TGTGCCAGCAGTCCCAGGGGGACCTACGAGCAGTACTTC. The V and J genes are TRBV6-2 or TRBV6-3 and TRBJ2-7; 7 positions match TRBD1. The CDR3 length is 13 residues. Germline assignment: CDR1 MNHEY and CDR2 SVGEGT. V shed 5 bases, J shed 2 bases, and the junction held 3 bases outside the gene matches.

The chain recombines TRBV19 with TRBJ2-5; perhaps TRBD1 as D (5 bases). The length of the CDR3 is 13 residues. Germline loops: CDR1 LNHDA, CDR2 SQIVND (reference sequence). Between the trimmed V and J ends, which lost 3 bases and 2 bases, there was a span of 7 bases. The CDR3 nucleotides read TGTGCCAGTAGTATGGGGCAACAAGAGACCCAGTACTTC. This encodes CASSMGQQETQYF. The full variable domain, completed using reference TRBV19 and TRBJ2-5, is DGGITQSPKYLFRKEGQNVTLSCEQNLNHDAMYWYRQDPGQGLRLIYYSQIVNDFQKGDIAEGYSVSREKKESFPLTVTSAQKNPTAFYLCASSMGQQETQYFGPGTRLLVL.

This clone came up once. The chain joins TRBV5-4 to TRBJ1-4; TRBD1 matches 7 bases. CDR1 is SGHNT and CDR2 is YYREEE in the germline V gene (reference sequence). The CDR3 is 16 amino acids. V lost 0 bases and J lost 5; bases outside the gene matches: 7. CDR3 region: CASSLATGAGNEKLFF. CDR3 DNA: TGTGCCAGCAGCTTGGCCACAGGGGCGGGAAATGAAAAACTGTTTTTT.

This chain uses TRBV15 with TRBJ2-7, with D hard to call. Looked up from germline, CDR1 is LNHNV and CDR2 is YYDKDF (reference sequence). The CDR3 covers 13 residues. Trimming removed 0 bases at V and 6 bases at J, with 9 bases between. The CDR3 loop is CATSRDSGFEQYF. The CDR3 nucleotides are TGTGCCACCAGCAGAGATTCTGGGTTCGAGCAGTACTTC.

This clone appeared a single time. This sequence joins TRBV29-1 and TRBJ2-2, with D possibly being TRBD1 (6 bases). The CDR3 has 14 residues. Germline V lookup: CDR1 SQVTM, CDR2 ANQGSEA. V shed 4 bases and J shed 2 bases, with 11 bases lying between them. The CDR3 region has the DNA TGCAGCGTTGCCAGGGGTACAAACACCGGGGAGCTGTTTTTT. Protein sequence: CSVARGTNTGELFF.

This clone was observed once. The rearrangement links TRBV5-4 to TRBJ2-2; D may correspond to TRBD1 or TRBD2 (5 bases each). Germline-derived CDR1 and CDR2 are SGHNT and YYREEE (reference sequence). The ends were cut back, 4 bases at V and 2 bases at J, with 9 bases in the middle. This CDR3 spans 14 amino acids. The DNA for the CDR3 is TGTGCCAGCAGCCGGGACCCTAACACCGGGGAGCTGTTTTTT. Amino acid sequence: CASSRDPNTGELFF. The complete variable domain, with remaining parts taken from reference TRBV5-4 and TRBJ2-2, reads ETGVTQSPTHLIKTRGQQVTLRCSSQSGHNTVSWYQQALGQGPQFIFQYYREEENGRGNFPPRFSGLQFPNYSSELNVNALELDDSALYLCASSRDPNTGELFFGEGSRLTVL.

The rearrangement links TRBV4-2 to TRBJ2-5; TRBD2 aligns across 12 bases. J gave up 5 bases and V 0 bases, and 10 bases lay outside the gene matches. There are 18 residues in the CDR3. Per the germline V gene, CDR1 is LGHNA and CDR2 is YNFKEQ. The CDR3 protein is CASSQDLLAGGQGETQYF. CDR3 DNA sequence: TGTGCCAGCAGCCAAGATTTACTAGCGGGGGGCCAGGGGGAGACCCAGTACTTC.